The 3 T cell receptor beta chains below all came from one sample that was sequenced in a study of cytomegalovirus exposure and HLA in healthy donors (TCRdb year 2017). Library preparation was by the immunoSEQ multiplex PCR assay. For the multiplex PCR, a mixture combining 60 forward primers for TCR Vbeta segments and 13 reverse primers for TCR Jbeta segments was used. The clones in this table, taken by TCRdb from immuneACCESS, are in-frame only. Not every clone is retained; where verified, under half of the shortfall comes from an unresolved V gene, and the cause of the rest is unknown. This sample holds 100,000 to 150,000 clones; 15% to 20% were observed only once. The ten largest clones take up about 3.1% of the sample. The sample was PBMCs. The source of these receptors is a female donor in good health and CMV-seropositive.

The rearrangement links TRBV2 to TRBJ2-1, with 8 bases fitting TRBD1. Germline assignment: CDR1 SNHLY and CDR2 FYNNEI. This CDR3 comprises 14 residues. V trimming: 4 bases; J trimming: 5 bases; junction bases outside the gene matches: 4. The CDR3 region has the DNA TGTGCCAGCAGTGTACAGGGGGAAGACAATGAGCAGTTCTTC. Translation gives CASSVQGEDNEQFF.

This clone was detected a few times. The chain is built from TRBV28 and TRBJ2-7; 10 nucleotides agree with TRBD1. Germline assignment: CDR1 MDHEN and CDR2 SYDVKM. V trimming: 4 bases; J trimming: 2 bases; junction bases outside the gene matches: 8. The CDR3 is 16 residues long. DNA for the CDR3: TGTGCCAGCAGTTATGACAGGGGGCGCCCCACCTACGAGCAGTACTTC. Amino acid sequence: CASSYDRGRPTYEQYF.

For the CDR3, the DNA is TGTGCCAGCAGTTACGCCCCACAGGGGAACTATGGCTACACCTTC. Its protein is CASSYAPQGNYGYTF. The V and J genes are TRBV6-5 and TRBJ1-2; 7 nucleotides agree with TRBD1. Germline CDR1 reads MNHEY; CDR2 reads SVGAGI. This CDR3 is built from 15 residues. J gave up 2 bases and V 2 bases, and 5 bases lay outside the gene matches.